One and the same sample provided the 27 T cell receptor beta chains below, sequenced in a study of cytomegalovirus exposure and HLA in healthy donors. The PCR contained 60 Vbeta and 13 Jbeta primers. Sequencing used immunoSEQ multiplex PCR; TCRdb keeps in-frame clones, though not all of them. The sample contains roughly 120,000 clones, less than 20% of which appear only once. What was sequenced was PBMCs. All receptors come from a young woman in good health and CMV-seronegative.

This chain uses TRBV11-2 with TRBJ2-4; possibly TRBD2 for D (6 bases). The length of the CDR3 is 16 residues. Germline lookup yields CDR1 SGHAT and CDR2 FQNNGV. V was pared by 5 bases and J by 2 bases, with 16 bases between. CDR3 region: CASSPWGETSKNIQYF. For the CDR3, the DNA is TGTGCCAGCAGCCCGTGGGGGGAGACGTCCAAAAACATTCAGTACTTC.

This clone appeared a few times. The CDR3 protein is CASSFLAGKGGYTF. The CDR3 DNA reads as TGTGCCAGTAGTTTCTTAGCGGGAAAGGGTGGCTACACCTTC. This rearrangement joins TRBV19 to TRBJ1-2, with no clear D. The CDR3 loop spans 14 amino acids. Per the germline V gene, CDR1 is LNHDA and CDR2 is SQIVND (reference sequence). Trimming stripped 5 bases from V and 7 bases from J, with 17 bases between.

The chain couples TRBV2 to TRBJ1-6; 8 nucleotides match TRBD1. Trimming at V came to 4 bases and at J to 4 bases, leaving 12 bases not matched to a gene. Looked up from germline, CDR1 is SNHLY and CDR2 is FYNNEI. The CDR3 is 18 residues long. CDR3 nucleotide sequence: TGTGCCAGCAGTGCTCAACAGGGGGGGGAACTTTATAATTCACCCCTCCACTTT. Translated: CASSAQQGGELYNSPLHF.

The chain carries TRBV5-1 and TRBJ1-4; D possibly corresponds to TRBD1 (6 bases). Trimming removed 2 bases from V and 0 bases from J, with 14 bases in between. The CDR3 is 17 residues long. Germline V lookup: CDR1 SGHRS, CDR2 YFSETQ. The CDR3 coding sequence is TGCGCCAGCAGCTTCGAGGGGACACATACAACTAATGAAAAACTGTTTTTT. This codes for CASSFEGTHTTNEKLFF.

This clone was seen a few times. The rearrangement links TRBV6-5 to TRBJ1-3, with D tentatively TRBD1 (5 bases). The germline gives CDR1 MNHEY, CDR2 SVGAGI. The CDR3 is made up of 13 amino acids. With 0 bases removed from V and 7 bases from J, the gap between germline ends came to 7 bases. The CDR3: CASSYSKGNTIYF. DNA for the CDR3: TGTGCCAGCAGTTACTCGAAGGGGAACACCATATATTTT.

The gene calls are TRBV10-3 and TRBJ2-1, with D uncertain. The germline gives CDR1 ENHRY, CDR2 SYGVKD. V dropped 3 bases and J dropped 6 bases, with 9 bases sitting between them. The CDR3 totals 13 residues. CDR3 sequence reads: CAISDTGRNEQFF. CDR3 nucleotides: TGTGCCATCAGTGATACTGGGCGCAATGAGCAGTTCTTC.

This clone was recorded once. This chain connects TRBV5-4 to TRBJ2-7; 7 nucleotides align to TRBD2. CDR3 length: 17 residues. Trimming cost V 0 bases and J 0 bases; bases outside gene matches: 9. Germline assignment: CDR1 SGHNT and CDR2 YYREEE (reference sequence). CDR3 DNA: TGTGCCAGCAGCTTGGGGGTAACTAGCGTAAGCTCCTACGAGCAGTACTTC. It is translated as CASSLGVTSVSSYEQYF.

The gene calls are TRBV6-5 and TRBJ1-2; 7 positions agree with TRBD1. The CDR3 spans 13 residues. Germline CDR1 is MNHEY and CDR2 is SVGAGI. V trimming: 6 bases; J trimming: 7 bases; junction bases outside the gene matches: 8. The DNA of the CDR3 is TGTGCCAGCAGCTCCACAGGGGCAGGTGGCTACACCTTC. This codes for CASSSTGAGGYTF.

This clone showed up just a few times. The J gene is TRBJ2-3, the V gene TRBV19; possible D gene TRBD2, 6 bases. Germline CDR1 is LNHDA and CDR2 is SQIVND (reference sequence). The V gene lost 7 bases and the J gene lost 2 bases, with 13 bases spanning the gap. This CDR3 comprises 14 residues. For the CDR3, the DNA is TGTGCCAGTACCGGGAGAGCCGTCACAGATACGCAGTATTTT. This encodes CASTGRAVTDTQYF.

This clone was detected a few times. V gene TRBV27 combines with J gene TRBJ1-2, with D hard to call. The length of the CDR3 is 13 residues. V was clipped by 4 bases and J by 5 bases, with 11 bases between them. Per the germline V gene, CDR1 is MNHEY and CDR2 is SMNVEV (reference sequence). The CDR3 bases are TGTGCCAGCAGTTCGCAGGCAAGATATGGCTACACCTTC. Translation gives CASSSQARYGYTF.

This clone has more than one count but fewer than ten. This chain uses TRBV5-1 with TRBJ1-1; unclear D gene. The CDR3 extends over 14 amino acids. V gave up 3 bases and J gave up 4 bases, with 13 bases separating them. Per germline, CDR1 SGHRS and CDR2 YFSETQ. The CDR3 nucleotides read TGCGCCAGCAGCTCGTCTCATCCGGGCACTGAAGCTTTCTTT. This sequence encodes CASSSSHPGTEAFF. Full variable domain (rest looked up from reference TRBV5-1 and TRBJ1-1): KAGVTQTPRYLIKTRGQQVTLSCSPISGHRSVSWYQQTPGQGLQFLFEYFSETQRNKGNFPGRFSGRQFSNSRSEMNVSTLELGDSALYLCASSSSHPGTEAFFGQGTRLTVV.

This clone showed up just a few times. The V call is TRBV6-6, the J call TRBJ1-4; 7 bases map to TRBD1. The CDR3 is 16 amino acids. Germline CDR1 reads MNHNY; CDR2 reads SVGAGI (reference sequence). V lost 2 bases and J lost 7; bases outside the gene matches: 10. The CDR3 sequence: CASSYTRQGLGEKLFF. The CDR3 DNA reads TGTGCCAGCAGTTACACCAGACAGGGATTGGGTGAAAAACTGTTTTTT.

This clone was picked up a small number of times. The V and J genes are TRBV5-1 and TRBJ1-2; tentatively, D is TRBD1 (6 bases). Germline assignment: CDR1 SGHRS and CDR2 YFSETQ. CDR3 length: 14 residues. The V gene lost 0 bases and the J gene lost 7 bases, with 13 bases spanning the gap. DNA for the CDR3: TGCGCCAGCAGCTTGGACACCCAGGGGAGTGGCTACACCTTC. It translates to CASSLDTQGSGYTF. Together with reference TRBV5-1 and TRBJ1-2, the CDR3 gives the full variable domain: KAGVTQTPRYLIKTRGQQVTLSCSPISGHRSVSWYQQTPGQGLQFLFEYFSETQRNKGNFPGRFSGRQFSNSRSEMNVSTLELGDSALYLCASSLDTQGSGYTFGSGTRLTVV.

The J gene is TRBJ2-5, the V gene TRBV9; tentatively, D is TRBD1 (6 bases). CDR3 length equals 14 residues. V dropped 0 bases and J dropped 5 bases, with 11 bases sitting between them. The V gene's germline CDR1 is SGDLS and CDR2 YYNGEE. CDR3 sequence reads: CASSVEGGRETQYF. The CDR3 nucleotides read TGTGCCAGCAGCGTAGAAGGGGGACGTGAGACCCAGTACTTC.

This clone was seen a handful of times. The gene calls are TRBV28 and TRBJ1-4; D is uncertain. The CDR3 covers 17 residues. The V end was cut by 3 bases, the J end by 0 bases, with 14 bases between. Germline V lookup: CDR1 MDHEN, CDR2 SYDVKM. The DNA for the CDR3 is TGTGCCAGCAGTTTTTTCCAGCGTTACCCAACTAATGAAAAACTGTTTTTT. Its translation: CASSFFQRYPTNEKLFF.

This chain joins TRBV7-9 and TRBJ1-4; the D gene is possibly TRBD1 (5 bases). The CDR3 length is 16 residues. Germline CDR1 is SEHNR and CDR2 is FQNEAQ (reference sequence). Trimming shortened V by 1 base and J by 4 bases, and 13 bases separated the two germline ends. CDR3 residues: CASSLVPGTINEKLFF. CDR3 bases: TGTGCCAGCAGCTTAGTACCCGGGACTATTAATGAAAAACTGTTTTTT. The whole variable domain, remainder taken from reference TRBV7-9 and TRBJ1-4, is DTGVSQNPRHKITKRGQNVTFRCDPISEHNRLYWYRQTLGQGPEFLTYFQNEAQLEKSRLLSDRFSAERPKGSFSTLEIQRTEQGDSAMYLCASSLVPGTINEKLFFGSGTQLSVL.

The chain's CDR3 is CAVHRDSYGYTF. CDR3 bases: TGTGCCGTCCACCGGGACAGCTATGGCTACACCTTC. This chain joins TRBV25-1 and TRBJ1-2, with 7 nucleotides matching TRBD1. The CDR3 runs 12 residues. V lost 11 bases, J lost 4 bases, and 7 bases stayed unmatched. The germline CDR1 and CDR2 sequences are MGHDK and SYGVNS.

This sequence joins TRBV27 and TRBJ1-1, with D tentatively TRBD1 (6 bases). Trimming removed 3 bases at V and 1 base at J, with 15 bases between. The CDR3 is 16 residues long. CDR1 is MNHEY and CDR2 is SMNVEV in the germline V gene (reference sequence). DNA of the CDR3: TGTGCCAGCAGTTTGTTTAATAGGGGGGGGAACACTGAAGCTTTCTTT. Translation: CASSLFNRGGNTEAFF.

This chain uses TRBV4-1 with TRBJ2-7; unclear D gene. This CDR3 region has 14 residues. The germline V gene encodes CDR1 MGHRA and CDR2 YSYEKL. V was pared by 1 base and J by 6 bases, with 13 bases between. The CDR3 region has the DNA TGCGCCAGCAGCCAAGTGGGCAGTGTCGGCGAGCAGTACTTC. This codes for CASSQVGSVGEQYF.

Only a few counts were recorded for this clone. One end of the junction varies from germline; a read error may be responsible. V and J are TRBV5-1 and TRBJ2-7; a possible D gene is TRBD2 (5 bases). The CDR3 has 14 amino acids. Germline CDR1 SGHRS, CDR2 YFSETQ. CDR3 in DNA: TGCGCCAGCAGCTTAGAGACTAACAAGGGCGAGCCGTACTTC. Its protein is CASSLETNKGEPYF.

The rearrangement joins TRBV30 to TRBJ1-1; D gene unclear. Germline V lookup: CDR1 GTSNPN, CDR2 SVGIG (reference sequence). This CDR3 region has 11 residues. Trimming took off 2 bases at V and 4 bases at J, with 5 bases between the two ends. The CDR3 reads CAWSHGTEAFF. The DNA for the CDR3 is TGTGCCTGGAGTCACGGCACTGAAGCTTTCTTT.

The rearrangement joins TRBV27 to TRBJ2-7; D gene uncertain. V lost 7 bases, J lost 4 bases, and 14 bases lay in between. Germline values: CDR1 MNHEY, CDR2 SMNVEV (reference sequence). The CDR3 contains 13 residues. The CDR3 nucleotides are TGTGCCAGCAAGTGCAGTATTTGTTACGAGCAGTACTTC. This gives the protein CASKCSICYEQYF.

The chain links TRBV29-1 to TRBJ2-1; TRBD1 aligns across 8 bases. The CDR3 runs 14 residues. Germline V CDR1 and CDR2: SQVTM, ANQGSEA. V shed 4 bases and J 0 bases; nucleotides not matched to a gene: 2. The CDR3 DNA is TGCAGCGTTGGACAGGGGAGCTCCTACAATGAGCAGTTCTTC. Translation gives CSVGQGSSYNEQFF.

The gene calls are TRBV2 and TRBJ1-2, with TRBD1 identical over 9 bases. The length of the CDR3 is 14 residues. V dropped 5 bases and J dropped 6; count of bases not matched to a gene: 7. Per the germline V gene, CDR1 is SNHLY and CDR2 is FYNNEI. CDR3 coding DNA: TGTGCCAGCAGTATTACAGGGGGCGCAAATGGCTACACCTTC. It yields the protein CASSITGGANGYTF.

Points on this clone: At one of its ends the junction is not consistent with the germline gene, which may arise from a read error. This chain connects TRBV6-5 to TRBJ2-5; D is perhaps TRBD2 (6 bases). The germline gives CDR1 MNHEY, CDR2 SVGAGI. The CDR3 is 15 residues long. CDR3 loop: CASSNSGTPQETQYF. The CDR3 nucleotides are TGTGCCAGCAGTAACTCCGGGACTCCTCAAGAGACCCAGTACTTC.

The rearrangement joins TRBV15 to TRBJ2-7; maybe TRBD2 (5 bases). The germline CDR1 and CDR2 sequences are LNHNV and YYDKDF (reference sequence). The CDR3 is made up of 12 amino acids. The V and J ends lost 7 bases and 5 bases respectively, with 12 bases between them. The chain's CDR3 is CATKGGSDEQYF. In DNA form, the CDR3 reads TGTGCCACCAAAGGTGGGAGTGACGAGCAGTACTTC.

Regarding this clone: This same CDR3 is encoded by further DNA sequences in the sample. This chain connects TRBV6-1 to TRBJ2-1; 8 bases are a match to TRBD1. The CDR3 sequence is 13 residues long. The V gene's germline CDR1 is MNHNS and CDR2 SASEGT. J lost 7 bases, V lost 4 bases, and 3 bases had no gene match. The CDR3 DNA reads TGTGCCAGCAGTGGAGACAGGGGTAATGAGCAGTTCTTC. It yields the protein CASSGDRGNEQFF.